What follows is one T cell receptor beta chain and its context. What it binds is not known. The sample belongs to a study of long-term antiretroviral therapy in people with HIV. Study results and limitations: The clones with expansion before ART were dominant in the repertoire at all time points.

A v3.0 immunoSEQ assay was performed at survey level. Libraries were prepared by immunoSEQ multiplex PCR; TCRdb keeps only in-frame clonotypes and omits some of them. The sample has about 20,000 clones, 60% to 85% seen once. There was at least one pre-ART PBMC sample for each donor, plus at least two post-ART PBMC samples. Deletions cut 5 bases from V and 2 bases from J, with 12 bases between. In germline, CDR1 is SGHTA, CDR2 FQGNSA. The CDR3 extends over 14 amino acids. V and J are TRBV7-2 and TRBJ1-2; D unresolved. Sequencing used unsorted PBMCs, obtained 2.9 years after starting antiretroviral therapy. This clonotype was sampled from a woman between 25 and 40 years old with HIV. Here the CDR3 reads CASSLGPKNYGYTF. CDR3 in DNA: TGTGCCAGCAGCCTAGGACCCAAGAACTATGGCTACACCTTC.